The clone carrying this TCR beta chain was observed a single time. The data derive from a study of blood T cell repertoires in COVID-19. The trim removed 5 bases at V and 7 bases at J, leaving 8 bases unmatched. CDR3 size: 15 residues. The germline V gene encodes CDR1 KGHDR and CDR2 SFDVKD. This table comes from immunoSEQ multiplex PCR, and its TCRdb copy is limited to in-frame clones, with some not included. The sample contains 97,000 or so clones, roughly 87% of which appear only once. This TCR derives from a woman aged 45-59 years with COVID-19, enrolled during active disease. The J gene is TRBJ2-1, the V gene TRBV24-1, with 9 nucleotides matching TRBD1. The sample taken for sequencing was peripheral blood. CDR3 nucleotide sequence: TGTGCCACCAGTGCACCGGGACAGGGATGGAATGAGCAGTTCTTC. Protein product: CATSAPGQGWNEQFF.